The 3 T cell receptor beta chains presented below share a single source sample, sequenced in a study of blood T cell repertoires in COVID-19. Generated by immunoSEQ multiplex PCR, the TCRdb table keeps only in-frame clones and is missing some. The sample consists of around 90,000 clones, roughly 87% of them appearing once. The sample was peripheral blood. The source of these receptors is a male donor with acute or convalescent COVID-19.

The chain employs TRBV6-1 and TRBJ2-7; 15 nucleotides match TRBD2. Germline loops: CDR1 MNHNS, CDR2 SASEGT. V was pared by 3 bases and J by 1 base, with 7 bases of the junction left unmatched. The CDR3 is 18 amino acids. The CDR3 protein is CASSERTSGGATSYEQYF. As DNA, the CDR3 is TGTGCCAGCAGTGAGCGGACTAGCGGGGGGGCCACTTCCTACGAGCAGTACTTC.

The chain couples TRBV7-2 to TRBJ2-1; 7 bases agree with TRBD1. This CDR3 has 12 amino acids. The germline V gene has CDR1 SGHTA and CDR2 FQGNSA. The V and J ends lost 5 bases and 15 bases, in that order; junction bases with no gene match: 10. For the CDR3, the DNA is TGTGCCAGCAGCGACCCTGACAGGGTACCGTTCTTC. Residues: CASSDPDRVPFF.

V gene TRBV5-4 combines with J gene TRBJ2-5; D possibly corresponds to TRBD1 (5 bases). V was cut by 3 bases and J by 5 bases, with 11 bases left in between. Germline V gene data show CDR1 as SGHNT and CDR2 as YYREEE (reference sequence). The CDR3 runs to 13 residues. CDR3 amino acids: CASSSGNGETQYF. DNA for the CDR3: TGTGCCAGCAGCTCAGGGAATGGGGAGACCCAGTACTTC.